These 8 T cell receptor beta chains share one sample of origin, sequenced in a study of OX40 agonist ivuxolimab in advanced cancers. Using immunoSEQ multiplex PCR, the repertoire was profiled, and TCRdb retains in-frame clones only, with some absent. The profile shows some 58,000 clones, less than 90% of them singletons. The input for sequencing was CD4+ or CD8+ T cells sorted from blood, taken in a trial of the OX40 agonist ivuxolimab. The receptors come from an adult with an advanced solid tumor such as melanoma, head and neck, liver or kidney cancer.

The chain has TRBV7-9 and TRBJ1-1; no clear D gene. Germline assignment: CDR1 SEHNR and CDR2 FQNEAQ (reference sequence). Trimming took 3 bases from V and 5 from J, leaving 7 bases between them. CDR3 length equals 12 residues. In DNA form, the CDR3 reads TGTGCCAGCAGCTTGGAGGATACTGAAGCTTTCTTT. Amino acid sequence: CASSLEDTEAFF.

This rearrangement joins TRBV10-3 to TRBJ2-1; D tentatively fits TRBD1 or TRBD2 (7 bases each). The ends were cut back, 10 bases at V and 7 bases at J, with 23 bases in the middle. Germline V gives CDR1 ENHRY, CDR2 SYGVKD. The CDR3 totals 15 residues. The CDR3 coding sequence is TGTGCCAGTCAGGGGGGAATAACGGGAGGTAATGAGCAGTTCTTC. This sequence encodes CASQGGITGGNEQFF.

The rearrangement links TRBV7-2 to TRBJ2-3, with 14 nucleotides matching TRBD2. There are 16 residues in the CDR3. Germline CDR1 SGHTA, CDR2 FQGNSA. After removal of 5 bases from V and 1 base from J, the junction contained 2 bases not matched to a gene. The chain's CDR3 is CASSTGLAGGTDTQYF. Here the CDR3 DNA reads TGTGCCAGCAGCACGGGACTAGCGGGGGGCACAGATACGCAGTATTTT.

The chain employs TRBV5-6 and TRBJ1-1, with a possible D match to TRBD1 (5 bases). CDR3 length: 13 amino acids. With 1 base removed from V and 7 bases from J, the gap between germline ends came to 11 bases. CDR1 and CDR2 from the germline V gene are SGHDT and YYEEEE. The CDR3 sequence: CASSLQGRGEAFF. CDR3 in DNA: TGTGCCAGCAGCTTGCAAGGGAGGGGTGAAGCTTTCTTT. Variable domain in full (rest from reference TRBV5-6 and TRBJ1-1): DAGVTQSPTHLIKTRGQQVTLRCSPKSGHDTVSWYQQALGQGPQFIFQYYEEEERQRGNFPDRFSGHQFPNYSSELNVNALLLGDSALYLCASSLQGRGEAFFGQGTRLTVV.

The rearrangement links TRBV5-6 to TRBJ2-1; D remains unclear. The CDR3 extends over 11 amino acids. V was shortened by 1 base and J by 7 bases, with 3 bases between the two germline ends. The V gene's germline CDR1 is SGHDT and CDR2 YYEEEE. The CDR3 loop reads CASSLRNEQFF. As DNA, the CDR3 is TGTGCCAGCAGCTTGCGGAATGAGCAGTTCTTC.

Here the CDR3 reads CASSLTGGSKETQYF. In DNA form, the CDR3 reads TGTGCCAGCAGCTTAACGGGGGGGAGCAAAGAGACCCAGTACTTC. V gene TRBV7-3 combines with J gene TRBJ2-5; the match to TRBD2 covers 7 bases. The V gene's germline CDR1 is SGHTA and CDR2 FQGTGA. Trimming removed 0 bases from V and 3 bases from J; junction bases left unmatched: 4. This CDR3 has 15 amino acids.

The rearrangement joins TRBV7-2 to TRBJ2-7, with 8 bases identical to TRBD1. CDR1 is SGHTA, CDR2 FQGNSA, per germline. V lost 2 bases and J lost 3; bases outside the gene matches: 6. This CDR3 is built from 15 residues. CDR3 in amino acids: CASSLIGTGHYEQYF. Here the CDR3 DNA reads TGTGCCAGCAGCTTAATCGGGACAGGCCACTACGAGCAGTACTTC.

This clone was counted a few times. This sequence joins TRBV18 and TRBJ2-5; D not certain. V lost 3 bases to trimming and J lost 11 bases, with 19 bases between them. Germline V CDR1 and CDR2: KGHSH, LQKENI. This CDR3 is built from 14 residues. DNA for the CDR3: TGTGCCAGCTCACCCCCCGGACCCGTGTCGGTTCAGTACTTC. Translated, it gives CASSPPGPVSVQYF.